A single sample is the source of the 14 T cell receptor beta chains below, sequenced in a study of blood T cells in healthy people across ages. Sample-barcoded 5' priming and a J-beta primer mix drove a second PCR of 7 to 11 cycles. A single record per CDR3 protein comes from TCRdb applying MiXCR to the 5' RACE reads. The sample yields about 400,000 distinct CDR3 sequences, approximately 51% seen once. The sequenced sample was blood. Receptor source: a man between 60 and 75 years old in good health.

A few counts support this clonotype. CDR3 amino acids: CSARDNSGDGYTF. Written as DNA, the CDR3 is TGCAGTGCTAGAGATAACTCCGGGGATGGCTACACCTTC. The chain links TRBV20-1 to TRBJ1-2; D not certain. The CDR3 has 13 residues. The ends were cut back, 0 bases at V and 6 bases at J, with 11 bases in the middle. The germline V gene encodes CDR1 DFQATT and CDR2 SNEGSKA (reference sequence).

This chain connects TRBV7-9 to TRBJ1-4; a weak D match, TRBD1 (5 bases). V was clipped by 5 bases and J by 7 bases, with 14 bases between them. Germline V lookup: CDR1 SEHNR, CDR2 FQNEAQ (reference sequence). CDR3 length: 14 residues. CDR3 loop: CASSATVLGEKLFF. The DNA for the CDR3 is TGTGCCAGCAGCGCGACAGTTTTAGGTGAAAAACTGTTTTTT.

CDR3 amino acids: CASSGQPNYGYTF. The CDR3 DNA reads TGCGCCAGCAGTGGGCAGCCAAACTATGGCTACACCTTC. The rearrangement uses TRBV10-2 and TRBJ1-2, with D hard to call. There are 13 residues in the CDR3. Germline V gives CDR1 WSHSY, CDR2 SAAADI. V lost 4 bases to trimming and J lost 2 bases, with 8 bases between them.

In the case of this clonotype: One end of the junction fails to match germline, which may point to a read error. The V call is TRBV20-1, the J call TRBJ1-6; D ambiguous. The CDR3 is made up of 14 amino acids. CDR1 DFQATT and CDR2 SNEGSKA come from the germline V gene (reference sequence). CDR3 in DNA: TGCAGTGCCCTAGGGTCGATTAGGAATTCACCCCCCCACTTT. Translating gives CSALGSIRNSPPHF.

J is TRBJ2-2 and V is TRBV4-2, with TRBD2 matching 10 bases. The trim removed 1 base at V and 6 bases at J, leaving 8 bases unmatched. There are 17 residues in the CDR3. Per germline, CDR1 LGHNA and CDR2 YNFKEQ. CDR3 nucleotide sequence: TGTGCCAGCAGCCAAGGGCTAGCGGGGGCCCGCGCCGGGGAGCTGTTTTTT. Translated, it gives CASSQGLAGARAGELFF.

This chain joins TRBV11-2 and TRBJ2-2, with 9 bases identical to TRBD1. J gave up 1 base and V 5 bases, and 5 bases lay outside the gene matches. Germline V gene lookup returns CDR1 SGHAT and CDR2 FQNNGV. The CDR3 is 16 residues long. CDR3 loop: CASSRGQGKNTGELFF. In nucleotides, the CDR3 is TGTGCCAGCAGCAGGGGACAGGGAAAGAACACCGGGGAGCTGTTTTTT.

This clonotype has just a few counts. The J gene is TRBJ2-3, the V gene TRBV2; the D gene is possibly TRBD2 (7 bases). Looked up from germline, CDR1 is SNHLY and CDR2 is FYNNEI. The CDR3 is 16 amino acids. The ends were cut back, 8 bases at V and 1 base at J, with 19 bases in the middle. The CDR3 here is CASRREGGRGTDTQYF. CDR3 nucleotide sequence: TGTGCCAGCCGACGTGAGGGGGGGCGAGGCACAGATACGCAGTATTTT. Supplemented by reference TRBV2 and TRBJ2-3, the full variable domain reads EPEVTQTPSHQVTQMGQEVILRCVPISNHLYFYWYRQILGQKVEFLVSFYNNEISEKSEIFDDQFSVERPDGSNFTLKIRSTKLEDSAMYFCASRREGGRGTDTQYFGPGTRLTVL.

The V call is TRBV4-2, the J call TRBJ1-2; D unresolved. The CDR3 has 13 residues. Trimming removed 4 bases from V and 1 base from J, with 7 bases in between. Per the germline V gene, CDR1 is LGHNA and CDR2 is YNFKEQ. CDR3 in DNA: TGTGCCAGCAGCCCTGGGGATAACTATGGCTACACCTTC. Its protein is CASSPGDNYGYTF.

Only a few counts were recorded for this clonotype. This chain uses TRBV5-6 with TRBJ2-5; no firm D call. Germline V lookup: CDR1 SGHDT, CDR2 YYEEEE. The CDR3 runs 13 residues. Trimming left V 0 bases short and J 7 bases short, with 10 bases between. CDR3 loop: CASSLEAWGTQYF. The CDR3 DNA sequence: TGTGCCAGCAGCTTGGAGGCGTGGGGGACCCAGTACTTC.

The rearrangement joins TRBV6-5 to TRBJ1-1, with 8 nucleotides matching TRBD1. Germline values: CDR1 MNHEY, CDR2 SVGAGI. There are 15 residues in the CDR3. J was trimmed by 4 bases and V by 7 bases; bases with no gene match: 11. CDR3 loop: CASTKGGTGGTEAFF. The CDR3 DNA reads TGTGCCAGCACTAAGGGGGGAACAGGGGGCACTGAAGCTTTCTTT.

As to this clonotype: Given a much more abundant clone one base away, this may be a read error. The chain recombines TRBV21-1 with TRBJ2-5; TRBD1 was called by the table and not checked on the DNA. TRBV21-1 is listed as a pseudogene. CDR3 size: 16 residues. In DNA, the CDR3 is TGTGCCAGCAGAGGCTCGGGGCAGGGAATTCCCTACGTGCAGTACTTC. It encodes CASRGSGQGIPYVQYF.

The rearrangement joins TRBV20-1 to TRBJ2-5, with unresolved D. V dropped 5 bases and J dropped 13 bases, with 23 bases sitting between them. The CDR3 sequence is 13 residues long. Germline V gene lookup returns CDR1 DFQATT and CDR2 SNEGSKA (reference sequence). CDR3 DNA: TGCAGTGCTCTCGGGTGGGATCCTGTCGAGCGGTACTTC. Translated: CSALGWDPVERYF.

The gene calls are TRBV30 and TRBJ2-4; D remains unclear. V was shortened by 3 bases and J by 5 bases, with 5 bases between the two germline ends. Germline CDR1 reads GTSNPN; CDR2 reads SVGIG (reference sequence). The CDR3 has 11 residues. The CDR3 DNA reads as TGTGCCTGGAGCACTGAAAACATTCAGTACTTC. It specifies CAWSTENIQYF.

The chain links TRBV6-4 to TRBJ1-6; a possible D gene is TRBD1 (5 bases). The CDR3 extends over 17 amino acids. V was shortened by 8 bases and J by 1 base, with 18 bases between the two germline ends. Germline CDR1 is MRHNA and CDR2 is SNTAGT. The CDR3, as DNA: TGTGCCAGCGGTGCCACCAGGGTCGAGTCCTATAATTCACCCCTCCACTTT. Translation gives CASGATRVESYNSPLHF.